The 22 T cell receptor beta chains listed next were all sequenced from one sample in a study of identical twins. From the 5' RACE reads, TCRdb called clonotypes with MiXCR, one entry per CDR3 protein. The sample consists of fewer than 250,000 distinct CDR3 sequences, around a tenth of them appearing once. Sequenced input: memory (CD45RO+) T cells sorted from blood. The receptor source for this set is a woman under 30 in good health.

This clonotype was recorded many times. The V call is TRBV7-2, the J call TRBJ2-7; no definite D call. Per germline, CDR1 SGHTA and CDR2 FQGNSA. V lost 5 bases, J lost 0 bases, and 5 bases lay in between. The CDR3 has 12 amino acids. CDR3 residues: CASSVSSYEQYF. CDR3 in DNA: TGTGCCAGCAGCGTGAGCTCCTACGAGCAGTACTTC.

The rearrangement joins TRBV7-2 to TRBJ2-1; 7 nucleotides agree with TRBD2. The CDR3 totals 15 residues. Germline V CDR1 and CDR2: SGHTA, FQGNSA. With V trimmed by 1 base and J by 7 bases, 7 bases remained unmatched. Written as DNA, the CDR3 is TGTGCCAGCAGCTTAGAGGGAGGGTATCGAAATGAGCAGTTCTTC. This sequence encodes CASSLEGGYRNEQFF.

The chain combines TRBV11-3 with TRBJ2-3; D unresolved. The CDR3 consists of 14 residues. The germline gives CDR1 SGHNT, CDR2 YENEEA. Between the trimmed V and J ends, which lost 1 base and 3 bases, there was a span of 8 bases. The CDR3 DNA sequence: TGTGCCAGCAGCTTAGTGTTGCTAACAGATACGCAGTATTTT. Translated: CASSLVLLTDTQYF.

The chain uses TRBV6-2 or TRBV6-3 and TRBJ2-2; D could derive from TRBD1 or TRBD2 (6 bases each). V was clipped by 5 bases and J by 10 bases, with 20 bases between them. The CDR3 covers 15 residues. Germline CDR1 and CDR2: MNHEY and SVGEGT. The CDR3 protein is CASSRLRGEVEELFF. The CDR3 DNA follows: TGTGCCAGCAGTCGTCTTAGGGGGGAGGTGGAGGAGCTGTTTTTT.

This clonotype occurred many times. The chain employs TRBV4-3 and TRBJ2-5; 8 bases map to TRBD2. Germline values: CDR1 LGHNA, CDR2 YSLEER. The J segment lost 1 base and the V segment lost 0 bases, leaving 7 bases of the junction unmatched. The CDR3 has 17 residues. CDR3 residues: CASSQDRAGGLQETQYF. The CDR3 DNA sequence: TGCGCCAGCAGCCAAGATAGGGCGGGAGGACTCCAAGAGACCCAGTACTTC.

This clonotype was counted ten times or more. This chain joins TRBV12-3 or TRBV12-4 and TRBJ2-3; D not certain. V shed 2 bases and J shed 2 bases, with 5 bases lying between them. The CDR3 consists of 13 residues. The CDR3, as DNA: TGTGCCAGCAGTTTAATCCTCACAGATACGCAGTATTTT. Protein sequence: CASSLILTDTQYF.

In its sample, this clonotype was seen a few times. The chain employs TRBV6-1 and TRBJ2-6, with D unclear. CDR3 length equals 15 residues. Germline lookup yields CDR1 MNHNS and CDR2 SASEGT. The V end was cut by 4 bases, the J end by 0 bases, with 7 bases between. The CDR3 loop is CASSGKTSGANVLTF. The CDR3 nucleotides are TGTGCCAGCAGTGGGAAGACCTCTGGGGCCAACGTCCTGACTTTC.

This rearrangement joins TRBV9 to TRBJ1-1, with TRBD1 as a possible D gene (6 bases). The CDR3 totals 19 residues. The V and J ends lost 3 bases and 0 bases respectively, with 24 bases between them. From germline, CDR1 is SGDLS and CDR2 YYNGEE. The CDR3 sequence is CASSAHSGTLAAMNTEAFF. CDR3 sequence (DNA): TGTGCCAGCAGCGCCCACTCCGGGACATTAGCAGCTATGAACACTGAAGCTTTCTTT.

There are a few counts of this clonotype. This chain joins TRBV15 and TRBJ2-5; D possibly matches TRBD1 or TRBD2 (5 bases each). The V and J ends lost 1 base and 2 bases respectively, with 8 bases between them. The germline gives CDR1 LNHNV, CDR2 YYDKDF (reference sequence). This CDR3 has 14 residues. DNA of the CDR3: TGTGCCACCAGCAGAGGGGGGTTGCAAGAGACCCAGTACTTC. Protein product: CATSRGGLQETQYF.

This clonotype was found many times. CDR3 nucleotides: TGTGCCAGCAGCGTAGACCCGAACACCGGGGAGCTGTTTTTT. Translated: CASSVDPNTGELFF. The chain uses TRBV9 and TRBJ2-2; D is unresolved. The V gene lost 0 bases and the J gene lost 0 bases, with 3 bases spanning the gap. The CDR3 loop spans 14 amino acids. CDR1 is SGDLS, CDR2 YYNGEE, per germline.

The J gene is TRBJ2-5, the V gene TRBV5-1; D is unresolved. In germline, CDR1 is SGHRS, CDR2 YFSETQ. Trimming left V 1 base short and J 5 bases short, with 12 bases between. The CDR3 contains 14 residues. CDR3 in DNA: TGCGCCAGCAGCTTGATTAGCAGGCGGGAGACCCAGTACTTC. It specifies CASSLISRRETQYF.

This clonotype turned up a few times. CDR3 protein: CASSWTGLTRYTF. CDR3 in DNA: TGTGCCAGCAGCTGGACAGGGCTTACGCGCTACACCTTC. V gene TRBV6-1 combines with J gene TRBJ1-2; 8 bases fit TRBD1. The germline V gene encodes CDR1 MNHNS and CDR2 SASEGT. The J segment lost 9 bases and the V segment lost 6 bases, leaving 9 bases of the junction unmatched. This CDR3 comprises 13 residues.

This chain uses TRBV7-6 with TRBJ2-5, with 7 bases identical to TRBD2. The CDR3 sequence is 15 residues long. CDR1 is SGHVS, CDR2 FNYEAQ, per germline. J lost 4 bases, V lost 3 bases, and 8 bases had no gene match. DNA of the CDR3: TGTGCCAGCAGCTTGGCAGCGGGGCGGGGAGAGACCCAGTACTTC. It specifies CASSLAAGRGETQYF.

The rearrangement uses TRBV5-1 and TRBJ2-4, with D perhaps matching TRBD2 (6 bases). The CDR3 contains 15 residues. Trimming took off 4 bases at V and 3 bases at J, with 14 bases between the two ends. Germline loops: CDR1 SGHRS, CDR2 YFSETQ. The CDR3 coding sequence is TGCGCCAGCAGCCTGGCCCGTAGCGGCAAAAACATTCAGTACTTC. Translating it yields CASSLARSGKNIQYF.

The genes are TRBV7-9 and TRBJ2-7; D remains unclear. The germline V gene has CDR1 SEHNR and CDR2 FQNEAQ (reference sequence). This CDR3 has 12 residues. Trimming took off 3 bases at V and 5 bases at J, with 8 bases between the two ends. CDR3: CASSLSYHEQYF. CDR3 coding DNA: TGTGCCAGCAGCTTGTCCTACCACGAGCAGTACTTC.

The chain uses TRBV3-1 and TRBJ2-7; no definite D call. V was cut by 1 base and J by 3 bases, with 13 bases left in between. Germline V gives CDR1 LGHDT, CDR2 YNNKEL (reference sequence). The CDR3 spans 15 residues. The CDR3 region is CASSQGIRSDYEQYF. Written as DNA, the CDR3 is TGTGCCAGCAGCCAAGGGATTAGGAGCGACTACGAGCAGTACTTC.

This clonotype was detected ten times or more. V and J are TRBV5-1 and TRBJ1-1; D gene uncertain. V was pared by 0 bases and J by 2 bases, with 11 bases between. This CDR3 contains 15 residues. In germline, CDR1 is SGHRS, CDR2 YFSETQ. The CDR3 loop reads CASSLAPGSNTEAFF. In DNA form, the CDR3 reads TGCGCCAGCAGCTTGGCCCCCGGAAGCAACACTGAAGCTTTCTTT.

The chain has TRBV20-1 and TRBJ2-3, with a tentative D call TRBD2 (6 bases). The CDR3 is 14 residues long. Trimming cost V 3 bases and J 2 bases, with 12 bases left between them. Germline CDR1 DFQATT, CDR2 SNEGSKA (reference sequence). The CDR3 here is CSASLGGATDTQYF. The CDR3 DNA is TGCAGTGCTAGCCTCGGCGGGGCCACAGATACGCAGTATTTT.

This clonotype has a handful of counts. V and J are TRBV29-1 and TRBJ2-1, with D tentatively TRBD1 (5 bases). The CDR3 extends over 15 amino acids. V gave up 7 bases and J gave up 6 bases, with 22 bases separating them. From germline, CDR1 is SQVTM and CDR2 ANQGSEA. The DNA of the CDR3 is TGCAGCGCTGACCTCCCCCGGGCAGGGCGCAATGAGCAGTTCTTC. Residues: CSADLPRAGRNEQFF.

In this sample, this clonotype turned up many times. The CDR3 sequence: CASGQGGHTEAFF. Written as DNA, the CDR3 is TGTGCCAGCGGCCAGGGCGGTCACACTGAAGCTTTCTTT. J is TRBJ1-1 and V is TRBV12-3 or TRBV12-4; tentatively, D is TRBD1 (5 bases). V gave up 8 bases and J gave up 3 bases, with 13 bases separating them. The CDR3 is made up of 13 amino acids.

The chain links TRBV5-1 to TRBJ2-3; the D is unclear. Per the germline V gene, CDR1 is SGHRS and CDR2 is YFSETQ. The CDR3 is 13 amino acids. V dropped 0 bases and J dropped 4 bases, with 6 bases sitting between them. CDR3 bases: TGCGCCAGCAGCTTGGGTGGTGCAGATACGCAGTATTTT. Translation gives CASSLGGADTQYF.

V usage is TRBV20-1 and J usage is TRBJ2-1, with 10 nucleotides matching TRBD1. Unmatched junction bases numbered 5, after V lost 0 bases and J lost 6 bases. Germline CDR1 is DFQATT and CDR2 is SNEGSKA (reference sequence). This CDR3 region has 15 residues. This chain's CDR3 is CSARDLGTGVNEQFF. In DNA form, the CDR3 reads TGCAGTGCTAGAGATTTGGGGACAGGGGTCAATGAGCAGTTCTTC.